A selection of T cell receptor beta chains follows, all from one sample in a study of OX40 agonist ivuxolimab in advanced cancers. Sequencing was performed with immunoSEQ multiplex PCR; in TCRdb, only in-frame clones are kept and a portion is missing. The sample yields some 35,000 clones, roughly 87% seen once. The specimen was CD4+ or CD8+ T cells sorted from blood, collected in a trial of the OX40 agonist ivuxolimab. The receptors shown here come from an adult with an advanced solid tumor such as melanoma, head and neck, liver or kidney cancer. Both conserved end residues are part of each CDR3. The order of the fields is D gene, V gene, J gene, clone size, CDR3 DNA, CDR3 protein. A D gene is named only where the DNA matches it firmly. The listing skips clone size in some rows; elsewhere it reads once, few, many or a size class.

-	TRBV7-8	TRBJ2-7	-	TGTGCCAGCAGCTTAAACTCCGGGAGAGGCAGGTACGAGCAGTACTTC	CASSLNSGRGRYEQYF
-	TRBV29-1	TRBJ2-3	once	TGCAGCGTTGAATCGGGGGCGAGCACAGATACGCAGTATTTT	CSVESGASTDTQYF
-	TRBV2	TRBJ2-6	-	TGTGCCAGCAGTCTGACAGGAACCTCTGGGGCCAACGTCCTGACTTTC	CASSLTGTSGANVLTF
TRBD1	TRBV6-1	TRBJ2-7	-	TGTGCCAGCAGGCGACAGGGGGCCGACGAGCAGTACTTC	CASRRQGADEQYF
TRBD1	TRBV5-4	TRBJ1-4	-	TGTGCCAGCAGCGTCTGGACAGGGGGTGATGAAAAACTGTTTTTT	CASSVWTGGDEKLFF
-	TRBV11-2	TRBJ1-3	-	TGTGCCAGCAGCTTACAAAACTCTGGAAACACCATATATTTT	CASSLQNSGNTIYF
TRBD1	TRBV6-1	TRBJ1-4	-	TGTGCCAGCGCAACAGGGGCAGAAGGGGATGAAAAACTGTTTTTT	CASATGAEGDEKLFF
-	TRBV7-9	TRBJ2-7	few	TGTGCCAGCAGCTTAGATGGGCCCTACGAGCAGTACTTC	CASSLDGPYEQYF
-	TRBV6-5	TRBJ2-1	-	TGTGCCAGCAGTTCTCGGCGGAATGAGCAGTTCTTC	CASSSRRNEQFF
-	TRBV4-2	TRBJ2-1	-	TGTGCCAGCAGCCAAGCCTCAAGCTCCTACAATGAGCAGTTCTTC	CASSQASSSYNEQFF
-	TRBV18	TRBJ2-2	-	TGTGCCAGCTCACCCGACAGGAACACCGGGGAGCTGTTTTTT	CASSPDRNTGELFF
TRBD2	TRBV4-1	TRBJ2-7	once	TGCGCCAGCAGCCAAGTTTCGGCTAGCGGGAGAGTCGAGCAGTACTTC	CASSQVSASGRVEQYF
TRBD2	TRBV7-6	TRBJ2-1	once	TGTGCCAGCAGCTTCTCCCGACAGCGGGAGCGTCAAGATGAGCAGTTCTTC	CASSFSRQRERQDEQFF
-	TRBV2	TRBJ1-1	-	TGTGCCAGCCCGATTCGACAGGCCTCTGAAGCTTTCTTT	CASPIRQASEAFF
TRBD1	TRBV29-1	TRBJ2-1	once	TGCAGCGTTCGGGCAGGGGGCAAATCGTACAATGAGCAGTTCTTC	CSVRAGGKSYNEQFF
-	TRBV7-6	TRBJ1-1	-	TGTGCCAGCAGCTCTGGACCGATGAACACTGAAGCTTTCTTT	CASSSGPMNTEAFF
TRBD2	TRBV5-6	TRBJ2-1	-	TGTGCCAGCAGCTTGGACCGACTAGCGCATTGGTACAATGAGCAGTTCTTC	CASSLDRLAHWYNEQFF
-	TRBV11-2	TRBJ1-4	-	TGTGCCAGCAGCCCTCAGGGGCGGCTGGATGAAAAACTGTTTTTT	CASSPQGRLDEKLFF
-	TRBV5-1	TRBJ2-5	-	TGCGCCAGCAGCTCCGGGACCAGCTTTACCTGGGAGACCCAGTACTTC	CASSSGTSFTWETQYF
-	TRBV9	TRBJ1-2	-	TGTGCCAGCAGCCTTAGCCTCAGACGGGGAGGTTATGGCTACACCTTC	CASSLSLRRGGYGYTF
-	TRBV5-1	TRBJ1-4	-	TGCGCCAGCAGCTTGGGGGCCAGGACTAATGAAAAACTGTTTTTT	CASSLGARTNEKLFF
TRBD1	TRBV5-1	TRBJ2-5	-	TGCGCCAGCAGCTTGAAGGGGGCGGGAGAGACCCAGTACTTC	CASSLKGAGETQYF
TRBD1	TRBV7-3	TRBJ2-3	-	TGTGCCAGCAGCTCCCGACAGGGCTCAGATACGCAGTATTTT	CASSSRQGSDTQYF
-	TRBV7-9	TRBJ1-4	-	TGTGCCAGCAGCTTAGAGGCAGGGGATGAAAAACTGTTTTTT	CASSLEAGDEKLFF
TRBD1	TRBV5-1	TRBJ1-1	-	TGCGCCAGCCGACAGGGAGGGGTCACTGAAGCTTTCTTT	CASRQGGVTEAFF
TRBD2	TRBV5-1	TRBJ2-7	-	TGCGCCAGCAGCCCCCCGTCCCTAGCGGACGAGCAGTACTTC	CASSPPSLADEQYF
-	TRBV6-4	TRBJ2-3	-	TGTGCCAGCAGTTGGACACCCACAGATACGCAGTATTTT	CASSWTPTDTQYF
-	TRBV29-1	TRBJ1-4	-	TGCAGCGTTGAAGATCCGGGGCGAACTAATGAAAAACTGTTTTTT	CSVEDPGRTNEKLFF
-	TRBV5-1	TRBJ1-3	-	TGCGCCAGCAGGGGGGCGCAAGGAAACACCATATATTTT	CASRGAQGNTIYF
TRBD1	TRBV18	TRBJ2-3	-	TGTGCCAGCTCACTACAGGGGCTGGGGTCCACAGATACGCAGTATTTT	CASSLQGLGSTDTQYF
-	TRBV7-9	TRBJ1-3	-	TGTGCCAGCAGCCAAAGTGGCGGGAGCTCTGGAAACACCATATATTTT	CASSQSGGSSGNTIYF
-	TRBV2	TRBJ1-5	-	TGTGCCAGCAGGGGAGAGCCTAGTAATCAGCCCCAGCATTTT	CASRGEPSNQPQHF
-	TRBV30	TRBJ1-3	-	TGTGCCTCCGGCAGGGAGAACACCATATATTTT	CASGRENTIYF
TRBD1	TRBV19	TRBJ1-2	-	TGTGCCAGTAGTCCCACCCGGACAGGGGGCGATGGCTACACCTTC	CASSPTRTGGDGYTF
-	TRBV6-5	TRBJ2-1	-	TGTGCCAGCAGTTACCGTAAATCCCCGGAGCAGTTCTTC	CASSYRKSPEQFF
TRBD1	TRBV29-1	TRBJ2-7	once	TGCAGCGTTGGGGACAGAGACTCCTACGAGCAGTACTTC	CSVGDRDSYEQYF
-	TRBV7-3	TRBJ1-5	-	TGTGCCAGCAGCTTCGGGCGAGATCAGCCCCAGCATTTT	CASSFGRDQPQHF
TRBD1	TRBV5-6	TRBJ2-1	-	TGTGCCAGCAGCTTCGACAGGGTCAATGAGCAGTTCTTC	CASSFDRVNEQFF
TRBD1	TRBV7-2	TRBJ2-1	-	TGTGCCAGCAGCTTAGGACAGGGCCTCAATGAGCAGTTCTTC	CASSLGQGLNEQFF
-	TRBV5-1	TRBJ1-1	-	TGCGCCAGCAGCTTGTCCGGCCTGAACACTGAAGCTTTCTTT	CASSLSGLNTEAFF
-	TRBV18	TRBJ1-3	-	TGTGCCAGCTCACCAGGCACGTCTGGAAACACCATATATTTT	CASSPGTSGNTIYF
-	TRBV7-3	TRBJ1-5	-	TGTGCCAGCAGCTTAACGAGCAATCAGCCCCAGCATTTT	CASSLTSNQPQHF
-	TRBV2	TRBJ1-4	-	TGTGCCAGCAGCCTAGGGGGGATTAATGAAAAACTGTTTTTT	CASSLGGINEKLFF
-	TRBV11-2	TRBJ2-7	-	TGTGCCAGCAGCTTAGCAGGGGCCCTCTACGAGCAGTACTTC	CASSLAGALYEQYF
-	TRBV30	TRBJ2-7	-	TGTGCCTGGAGTATGAACTACGAGCAGTACTTC	CAWSMNYEQYF
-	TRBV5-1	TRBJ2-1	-	TGCGCCAGCAGCTCCCTTTCCGCGGCCTACAATGAGCAGTTCTTC	CASSSLSAAYNEQFF
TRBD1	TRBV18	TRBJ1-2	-	TGTGCCAGCTCACCTACCGGGACAGGGTCCCCCGGCTACACCTTC	CASSPTGTGSPGYTF
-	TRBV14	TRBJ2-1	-	TGTGCCAGCAGTCAGTTCACAGGGCTGTACAATGAGCAGTTCTTC	CASSQFTGLYNEQFF
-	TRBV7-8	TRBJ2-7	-	TGTGCCAGCAGCCGGCAGGGCGCGGGAGAGCAGTACTTC	CASSRQGAGEQYF
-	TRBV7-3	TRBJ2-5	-	TGTGCCAGCAGCTTTTTTGGGTCCCCGGGGGAGACCCAGTACTTC	CASSFFGSPGETQYF
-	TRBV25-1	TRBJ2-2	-	TGTGCCAGCAGTGATGAGAGAGCCGGGGAGCTGTTTTTT	CASSDERAGELFF
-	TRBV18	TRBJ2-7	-	TGTGCCAGCTCACCACCCTCCCTCTCCTACGAGCAGTACTTC	CASSPPSLSYEQYF
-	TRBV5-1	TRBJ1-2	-	TGCGCCAGCAGCCCGGGGGCTGATGGCTACACCTTC	CASSPGADGYTF
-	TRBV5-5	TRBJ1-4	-	TGTGCCAGCAGCCAGGACAGCTATAATGAAAAACTGTTTTTT	CASSQDSYNEKLFF
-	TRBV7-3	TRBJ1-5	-	TGTGCCAGCAGCTTAACCTATCTCGGTCAGCCCCAGCATTTT	CASSLTYLGQPQHF
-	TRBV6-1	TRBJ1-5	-	TGTGCCAGCAGCCAGGACAGAAATCAGCCCCAGCATTTT	CASSQDRNQPQHF
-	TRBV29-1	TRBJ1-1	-	TGCAGCGTTGAATGGTACGGCAGCACTGAAGCTTTCTTT	CSVEWYGSTEAFF
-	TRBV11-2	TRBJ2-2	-	TGTGCCAGCAGCTTACCGGGGGGGGAGCTGTTTTTT	CASSLPGGELFF
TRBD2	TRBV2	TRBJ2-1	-	TGTGCCAGCAGTGATGGGCGACGGAATAGCGGGAGCTCCTACAATGAGCAGTTCTTC	CASSDGRRNSGSSYNEQFF
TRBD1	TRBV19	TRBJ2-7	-	TGTGCCAGTAGTACCGACAGGGGCACCTACGAGCAGTACTTC	CASSTDRGTYEQYF